The source of this T cell receptor beta chain is a study of CD8 T cells in ankylosing spondylitis. Making the TCR beta libraries involved quantitative 5'-RACE with molecular barcodes. Via MiXCR, TCRdb re-called the 5' RACE reads, giving one row per CDR3 protein. The table includes 200,000 to 250,000 distinct CDR3 sequences, approximately 10% detected once. Whole-study findings and limits: The authors found the disease-linked clones to be CD8+ and relatively rare in peripheral blood. In ankylosing spondylitis patients, matched synovial fluid reportedly showed significant enrichment of disease-linked clones. A TCR beta motif made of several highly homologous variants seemed typical of ankylosing spondylitis blood.

The length of the CDR3 is 15 residues. The V end lost 6 bases, the J end lost 4 bases, and 18 bases lay between the germline ends. Germline CDR1 and CDR2: SNHLY and FYNNEI. There are many counts of this clonotype. Its antigen remains unknown. Sequencing was done on a sample of blood, either unsorted or a sorted T cell fraction (not recorded which). The rearrangement joins TRBV2 to TRBJ1-2; D may be TRBD1 (6 bases). This clonotype was obtained from a male donor with ankylosing spondylitis or in good health (not recorded which). The CDR3 sequence is CASSARTALLYGYTF. CDR3 DNA: TGTGCCAGCAGCGCCCGGACAGCCTTACTCTATGGCTACACCTTC. Full variable domain (missing parts from reference TRBV2 and TRBJ1-2): EPEVTQTPSHQVTQMGQEVILRCVPISNHLYFYWYRQILGQKVEFLVSFYNNEISEKSEIFDDQFSVERPDGSNFTLKIRSTKLEDSAMYFCASSARTALLYGYTFGSGTRLTVV.